This section outlines one T cell receptor (beta chain) sequence together with its context. These data come from a study of CD8 T cells in Susac syndrome. V shed 4 bases, J shed 9 bases, and the junction held 8 bases outside the gene matches. Per the germline V gene, CDR1 is MGHDK and CDR2 is SYGVNS. This CDR3 has 14 amino acids. With random hexamers, reverse transcription was performed on 0.5 to 1 ug of RNA. Via MiXCR, TCRdb re-called the immunoSEQ multiplex PCR reads, giving one row per CDR3 protein. The sample holds tens of thousands of distinct CDR3 sequences, 75% to 95% seen once. This TCR came from a human donor with multiple sclerosis. V gene TRBV25-1 combines with J gene TRBJ1-4; TRBD1 agrees at 7 bases. The sequenced material came from CD8+ T cells from PBMCs. The DNA of the CDR3 is TGTGCCAGCAGTGTAACAGGGGCATGGAAAAAACTGTTTTTT. Translating gives CASSVTGAWKKLFF.